The entry below gives a single T cell receptor beta chain sequence along with its context. Antigen specificity is unknown. This entry comes from a study of cytomegalovirus exposure and HLA in healthy donors. The PCR was carried out with 60 Vbeta primers and 13 Jbeta primers. Libraries were prepared by immunoSEQ multiplex PCR; TCRdb keeps only in-frame clonotypes and omits some of them. The sample yields about 130,000 clones, approximately 87% seen once. Findings of the study overall: The study designated 150 or so TCR beta chains cytomegalovirus-associated. Per published reports, the classifier diagnosed cytomegalovirus status with high specificity and sensitivity. Generally TCR sequences proved uncommon, though certain public TCRs appeared in numerous donors.

Sequenced material: PBMCs. This clonotype was obtained from a young man in good health and CMV-seropositive.

In DNA form, the CDR3 reads TGCGCCAGCAGCTTGGTTGCAGGGTATCAGCCCCAGCATTTT. Encoded protein: CASSLVAGYQPQHF. The chain couples TRBV5-1 to TRBJ1-5; a weak D match, TRBD1 (5 bases). CDR3 length: 14 amino acids. V lost 0 bases, J lost 5 bases, and 9 bases lay in between. CDR1 SGHRS and CDR2 YFSETQ come from the germline V gene.